The 14 T cell receptor beta chains presented below share a single source sample, sequenced in a study of blood T cell repertoires in COVID-19. Sequencing was performed with immunoSEQ multiplex PCR; in TCRdb, only in-frame clones are kept and a portion is missing. The sample lists 200,000 or so clones, about 85% occurring once. Sample: PBMCs or T cells enriched from blood (not recorded which). These receptors all stem from a man aged 25-40 years who had recovered from COVID-19.

The chain carries TRBV11-2 and TRBJ1-5, with D possibly TRBD1 on 6 matching bases. V gave up 0 bases and J gave up 6 bases, with 9 bases separating them. The V gene's germline CDR1 is SGHAT and CDR2 FQNNGV. This CDR3 spans 14 amino acids. This CDR3 is CASSLEGGRQPQHF. The CDR3 bases are TGTGCCAGCAGCTTAGAGGGGGGGCGTCAGCCCCAGCATTTT. The complete variable domain, with remaining parts taken from reference TRBV11-2 and TRBJ1-5, reads EAGVAQSPRYKIIEKRQSVAFWCNPISGHATLYWYQQILGQGPKLLIQFQNNGVVDDSQLPKDRFSAERLKGVDSTLKIQPAKLEDSAVYLCASSLEGGRQPQHFGDGTRLSIL.

The genes are TRBV14 and TRBJ1-3; the D is unclear. Per germline, CDR1 SGHDN and CDR2 FVKESK. The CDR3 is made up of 16 amino acids. V was clipped by 1 base and J by 0 bases, with 10 bases between them. The CDR3 is CASSQVLGSSGNTIYF. DNA of the CDR3: TGTGCCAGCAGCCAAGTACTCGGGTCCTCTGGAAACACCATATATTTT.

V gene TRBV6-5 combines with J gene TRBJ1-2; 8 bases are a match to TRBD1. Per the germline V gene, CDR1 is MNHEY and CDR2 is SVGAGI. This CDR3 spans 13 amino acids. V was clipped by 5 bases and J by 3 bases; unmatched bases: 2. DNA for the CDR3: TGTGCCAGCAGTCCGACAGGGGACTATGGCTACACCTTC. Translating it yields CASSPTGDYGYTF.

The chain links TRBV3-1 (or the pseudogene TRBV3-2) to TRBJ2-1, with a possible D match to TRBD1 (6 bases). Germline values: CDR1 LGHDT, CDR2 YNNKEL (reference sequence). V shed 4 bases and J shed 10 bases, with 17 bases lying between them. This CDR3 has 14 residues. CDR3 amino acids: CASSPSVGGGEQFF. The CDR3 nucleotides read TGTGCCAGCAGCCCATCCGTTGGGGGCGGCGAGCAGTTCTTC.

The chain uses TRBV19 and TRBJ2-3; 8 nucleotides align to TRBD2. The length of the CDR3 is 14 residues. J gave up 0 bases and V 6 bases, and 2 bases lay outside the gene matches. The V gene's germline CDR1 is LNHDA and CDR2 SQIVND (reference sequence). CDR3 sequence reads: CASRAGGSTDTQYF. The CDR3, as DNA: TGTGCCAGTAGGGCGGGGGGAAGCACAGATACGCAGTATTTT.

The gene calls are TRBV10-1 and TRBJ2-3; 8 bases agree with TRBD1. The CDR3 covers 20 residues. V was clipped by 2 bases and J by 1 base; unmatched bases: 17. CDR1 is WNHNN and CDR2 is SYGVQD in the germline V gene (reference sequence). CDR3 sequence (DNA): TGCGCCAGCAGTGAGCTAAAACTTCCGGGACAGGCCGTGGGCACAGATACGCAGTATTTT. This encodes CASSELKLPGQAVGTDTQYF.

This chain uses TRBV24-1 with TRBJ2-3; 7 bases are shared with TRBD2. The CDR3 covers 14 residues. Germline V gene sequence: CDR1 KGHDR, CDR2 SFDVKD. Trimming at V came to 8 bases and at J to 8 bases, leaving 12 bases not matched to a gene. The CDR3 region has the DNA TGTGCCACCAACCCTTCGCGGGAGTCGGGTACGCAGTATTTT. Amino acid sequence: CATNPSRESGTQYF.

The chain combines TRBV5-1 with TRBJ2-4, with D unclear. Germline V gene lookup returns CDR1 SGHRS and CDR2 YFSETQ. The V end was cut by 0 bases, the J end by 15 bases, with 19 bases between. This CDR3 has 14 residues. This chain's CDR3 is CASSLVRSPTLVYF. In DNA form, the CDR3 reads TGCGCCAGCAGCTTGGTAAGGTCCCCGACTTTGGTGTACTTC.

The chain joins TRBV18 to TRBJ1-5; D gene unclear. The CDR3 has 15 amino acids. The germline V gene encodes CDR1 KGHSH and CDR2 LQKENI. Trimming left V 0 bases short and J 2 bases short, with 8 bases between. DNA for the CDR3: TGTGCCAGCTCACCACCCTCCCAGGGCAATCAGCCCCAGCATTTT. Residues: CASSPPSQGNQPQHF.

The chain couples TRBV29-1 to TRBJ2-3; D gene uncertain. There are 13 residues in the CDR3. CDR1 is SQVTM and CDR2 is ANQGSEA in the germline V gene. With 6 bases removed from V and 4 bases from J, the gap between germline ends came to 14 bases. CDR3 residues: CSVTLALPDTQYF. The CDR3 DNA sequence: TGCAGCGTCACGTTGGCTCTTCCAGATACGCAGTATTTT.

The chain recombines TRBV4-1 with TRBJ1-2; 7 nucleotides align to TRBD1. The trim removed 4 bases at V and 6 bases at J, leaving 8 bases unmatched. Germline CDR1 MGHRA, CDR2 YSYEKL. The CDR3 runs to 14 residues. The CDR3 nucleotides read TGCGCCAGCAGCCTCAGGGGGGACGTCGATGGCTACACCTTC. Translating gives CASSLRGDVDGYTF.

V and J are TRBV10-3 and TRBJ2-2, with 8 bases lining up with TRBD1. V dropped 4 bases and J dropped 6; count of bases not matched to a gene: 7. This CDR3 has 15 residues. CDR1 and CDR2 from the germline V gene are ENHRY and SYGVKD. CDR3 sequence: CAISGQGIGPGELFF. The CDR3 DNA is TGTGCCATCAGTGGACAGGGGATCGGTCCCGGGGAGCTGTTTTTT.

This chain connects TRBV2 to TRBJ2-3; the D gene is possibly TRBD1 (6 bases). V was pared by 3 bases and J by 4 bases, with 8 bases between. CDR1 and CDR2 from the germline V gene are SNHLY and FYNNEI. The CDR3 consists of 13 residues. The CDR3 spells CASSEHRADTQYF. The CDR3 nucleotides read TGTGCCAGCAGTGAGCACAGGGCAGATACGCAGTATTTT. Full variable domain (outside the CDR3, taken from reference TRBV2 and TRBJ2-3): EPEVTQTPSHQVTQMGQEVILRCVPISNHLYFYWYRQILGQKVEFLVSFYNNEISEKSEIFDDQFSVERPDGSNFTLKIRSTKLEDSAMYFCASSEHRADTQYFGPGTRLTVL.

This clone has a handful of counts. Written as DNA, the CDR3 is TGCGCCAGCAGCCAAGATCGGAAGGGGCCGGAAGCTTTCTTT. Translated, it gives CASSQDRKGPEAFF. The chain uses TRBV4-3 and TRBJ1-1; possible D gene TRBD1, 5 bases. V was clipped by 0 bases and J by 8 bases, with 13 bases between them. The CDR3 totals 14 residues. Germline CDR1 LGHNA, CDR2 YSLEER.